What follows are 3 T cell receptor beta chains derived from one specimen sequenced in a study of blood T cell repertoires in COVID-19. The protocol was immunoSEQ multiplex PCR, while the TCRdb copy is restricted to in-frame clones and leaves out a portion. The table includes a few hundred thousand clones, about 89% detected once. Sequences were obtained from peripheral blood. The source of these receptors is a woman in her 30s with COVID-19, enrolled during active disease.

The rearrangement uses TRBV6-2 or TRBV6-3 and TRBJ2-3; TRBD2 matches at 9 bases. The CDR3 sequence is 19 residues long. V was pared by 6 bases and J by 1 base, with 17 bases of the junction left unmatched. The germline V gene encodes CDR1 MNHEY and CDR2 SVGEGT. The CDR3 coding sequence is TGTGCCAGCAGCGCCCCGGTAGCGGGAGATCGGTTGGGCACAGATACGCAGTATTTT. This gives the protein CASSAPVAGDRLGTDTQYF.

The J gene is TRBJ2-5, the V gene TRBV7-2; 11 bases are shared with TRBD2. Germline V gene data show CDR1 as SGHTA and CDR2 as FQGNSA. The junction had 7 bases not matched to a gene; V was cut back by 6 bases and J by 4 bases. The CDR3 extends over 15 amino acids. CDR3 sequence: CASRIIAGGAETQYF. The CDR3 DNA reads as TGTGCCAGCAGAATCATAGCGGGAGGGGCAGAGACCCAGTACTTC. Supplemented by reference TRBV7-2 and TRBJ2-5, the full variable domain reads GAGVSQSPSNKVTEKGKDVELRCDPISGHTALYWYRQSLGQGLEFLIYFQGNSAPDKSGLPSDRFSAERTGGSVSTLTIQRTQQEDSAVYLCASRIIAGGAETQYFGPGTRLLVL.

J is TRBJ2-2 and V is TRBV9, with D tentatively TRBD2 (7 bases). Trimming stripped 1 base from V and 6 bases from J, with 16 bases between. CDR1 is SGDLS, CDR2 YYNGEE, per germline. The CDR3 totals 16 residues. CDR3: CASSVFSRGLAGELFF. The DNA of the CDR3 is TGTGCCAGCAGCGTATTTTCGCGGGGGCTCGCCGGGGAGCTGTTTTTT.